A selection of T cell receptor beta chains follows, all from one sample in a study of response to subunit inactivated influenza vaccine. MiXCR was run by TCRdb on the RT-PCR reads, yielding one entry per CDR3 protein. The sample yields around 480,000 distinct CDR3 sequences, approximately 11% seen once. This specimen consisted of PBMCs from blood, obtained more than 35 days after vaccination. These receptors were collected from a man in his forties or fifties who received an inactivated influenza vaccine. Both conserved end residues are part of each CDR3. The D gene is left open where the match is weak. Rows may omit the clone size; those that give it use once, few, many or a size class.

d_call clone_size j_call v_call cdr3_nt cdr3_aa
. . TRBJ2-1 TRBV30 TGTGCCTGGAGTGTTTCTAGCCTGCAGAATGAGCAGTTCTTC CAWSVSSLQNEQFF
. few TRBJ2-1 TRBV29-1 TGCAGCGTTGAAGAACGGGGGTCCTACAATGAGCAGTTCTTC CSVEERGSYNEQFF
. . TRBJ1-4 TRBV29-1 TGCAGCGTTGAAGTGGCGGAAAAACTGTTTTTT CSVEVAEKLFF
. . TRBJ1-3 TRBV5-1 TGCGCCAGCAGCTTTTTGGGGAGAGGAAACACCATATATTTT CASSFLGRGNTIYF
. few TRBJ2-5 TRBV7-2 TGTGCCAGCAGCTCCTTTGTCGGGGCCGGGGAGACCCAGTACTTC CASSSFVGAGETQYF
. many TRBJ1-6 TRBV4-2 TGTGCCAGCAGCCCCCTGGGCTATAATTCACCCCTCCACTTT CASSPLGYNSPLHF
TRBD1 . TRBJ2-1 TRBV5-1 TGCGCCAGCAGCGAAACAGGGGGCGATGAGCAGTTCTTC CASSETGGDEQFF
. many TRBJ1-3 TRBV5-1 TGCGCCAGCAGCCCGGATACAGATTCCTCTGGAAACACCATATATTTT CASSPDTDSSGNTIYF
. . TRBJ2-7 TRBV6-5 TGTGCCAGCAGCACTCGGACGAATTACGAGCAGTACTTC CASSTRTNYEQYF
. many TRBJ2-1 TRBV10-3 TGTGCCAACCGGGACGGAACTCACAATGAGCAGTTCTTC CANRDGTHNEQFF
. . TRBJ1-5 TRBV7-2 TGTGCCAGCAGCTTGGGGACGGCCCTAGGACAGCCCCAGCATTTT CASSLGTALGQPQHF
. many TRBJ1-6 TRBV20-1 TGCAGTGCTAGAGGGGGGCGGTATTCTTATAATTCACCCCTCCACTTT CSARGGRYSYNSPLHF
. few TRBJ2-4 TRBV18 TGTGCCAGCTCACCACATCTACAGGGAGAAAGCATTCAGTACTTC CASSPHLQGESIQYF
TRBD2 . TRBJ2-1 TRBV11-3 TGTGCCAGCAGCAAAGCGGGAGGGACTCCCCATGAGCAGTTCTTC CASSKAGGTPHEQFF
. . TRBJ1-3 TRBV7-9 TGTGCCAGCAGCTTAGCCGACAACTCTGGAAACACCATATATTTT CASSLADNSGNTIYF
. many TRBJ1-1 TRBV20-1 TGCAGTGCTAGAGATATGGACGTGAACACTGAAGCTTTCTTT CSARDMDVNTEAFF
. few TRBJ1-5 TRBV5-5 TGTGCCAGCAGCTTCGGGTCCGGCAATCAGCCCCAGCATTTT CASSFGSGNQPQHF
. . TRBJ2-5 TRBV11-2 TGTGCCAGCAGCTTAGACCCCCCGGGAGCCTTCCAAGAGACCCAGTACTTC CASSLDPPGAFQETQYF
. . TRBJ2-1 TRBV20-1 TGCAGTGCTAGCACAAGCTTACACAATGAGCAGTTCTTC CSASTSLHNEQFF
. many TRBJ2-4 TRBV4-3 TGCGCCAGCAGCCAAGATGCGGCAGCCCTAGCCAAAAACATTCAGTACTTC CASSQDAAALAKNIQYF
. few TRBJ2-1 TRBV12-5 TGTGCTAGTGGTTTTAACAATGAGCAGTTCTTC CASGFNNEQFF
. many TRBJ2-3 TRBV24-1 TGTGCCACCAGTGACCATCACGATACGCAGTATTTT CATSDHHDTQYF
TRBD1 few TRBJ1-3 TRBV4-2 TGTGCCAGCAGCCCCCACCACGGGACAGACCAATTTGGAAACACCATATATTTT CASSPHHGTDQFGNTIYF
TRBD1 few TRBJ2-2 TRBV5-6 TGTGCCAGCAAGGGACAGTCCCTTACGGCCGGGGAGCTGTTTTTT CASKGQSLTAGELFF
. . TRBJ1-2 TRBV29-1 TGCAGCGTTGAAGAAGTGCAGGGCTACGAGAAGTATGGCTACACCTTC CSVEEVQGYEKYGYTF
. . TRBJ1-1 TRBV12-3/TRBV12-4 TGTGCCAGCAGTTTAGGCAGGGGAAGCACTGAAGCTTTCTTT CASSLGRGSTEAFF
. . TRBJ1-1 TRBV20-1 TGCAGTGCCCACGGGGCGGGGGCCAGAGGGACTGAAGCTTTCTTT CSAHGAGARGTEAFF
. . TRBJ2-1 TRBV6-1 TGTGGCACCAACCGGCAGGGGTACTACAATGAGCAGTTCTTC CGTNRQGYYNEQFF
. many TRBJ1-2 TRBV2 TGTGCCAGCAGCCCCGGACACCTGAGGTTCTATGGCTACACCTTC CASSPGHLRFYGYTF
. . TRBJ1-1 TRBV25-1 TGTGCCAGCAGTGAATATTCTTTGGTTCCGGGCGGGACTGAAGCTTTCTTT CASSEYSLVPGGTEAFF
TRBD2 many TRBJ2-5 TRBV10-3 TGTGCCACAACACTAGCGGTAGAAGAGACCCAGTACTTC CATTLAVEETQYF
TRBD2 . TRBJ2-1 TRBV20-1 TGCAGTGCCCAAAATAGCGGGGGGGCGAGTAATGAGCAGTTCTTC CSAQNSGGASNEQFF
. . TRBJ2-3 TRBV10-3 TGTGCCATCAGTGAGTCTGATCAGGGAAGCACAGATACGCAGTATTTT CAISESDQGSTDTQYF
. many TRBJ2-5 TRBV12-3/TRBV12-4 TGTGCCAGCAGTTATTCCGGGACGAGTGGCTCGACCCAGTACTTC CASSYSGTSGSTQYF
. many TRBJ2-5 TRBV20-1 TGCAGTGCTAGAGTCGGGGAAGAGACCCAGTACTTC CSARVGEETQYF
. many TRBJ1-1 TRBV4-1 TGCGCCAGCAGCCAAGTAACTGCGAACACTGAAGCTTTCTTT CASSQVTANTEAFF
. few TRBJ2-3 TRBV5-1 TGCGCCAGCACCTCGACCGGGACTCCCCGCACAGATACGCAGTATTTT CASTSTGTPRTDTQYF
TRBD2 many TRBJ2-5 TRBV7-2 TGTGCCAGCAGCTTAACTAGCGGGACCCAGTACTTC CASSLTSGTQYF
. . TRBJ2-7 TRBV5-1 TGCGCCAGACAAGACTGCCATTCATTTAAATACGAGCAGTACTTC CARQDCHSFKYEQYF
. . TRBJ2-3 TRBV7-3 TGTGCCAGCAGCCCCCAGGGTCCCGGCCCCACAGATACGCAGTATTTT CASSPQGPGPTDTQYF
. . TRBJ2-5 TRBV7-9 TGTGCCAGCAGCTTGGACAGCTTCCAAGAGACCCAGTACTTC CASSLDSFQETQYF
TRBD1 many TRBJ2-5 TRBV6-1 TGTGCCACCAAGGCCGGGACAGGGTCCATAGAGACCCAGTACTTC CATKAGTGSIETQYF
. few TRBJ2-1 TRBV5-6 TGTGCCAGCAGCTTGGGCGGCGGGCCTCCCTCCTACAATGAGCAGTTCTTC CASSLGGGPPSYNEQFF
. few TRBJ2-1 TRBV5-1 TGCGCCAGCAGCACCCGGGGTACCTACAATGAGCAGTTCTTC CASSTRGTYNEQFF
. few TRBJ2-1 TRBV20-1 TGCAGTGCTTTCCTAGGGGTCACCAGCTCCTACAATGAGCAGTTCTTC CSAFLGVTSSYNEQFF
. . TRBJ2-7 TRBV3-1 TGTGCCAGCAGCCAATTTCAATTCCAGTACTTC CASSQFQFQYF
. . TRBJ2-7 TRBV6-5 TGTGCCAGCAGTTACTCGGGCGTCAACTACGAGCAGTACTTC CASSYSGVNYEQYF
TRBD2 many TRBJ2-7 TRBV20-1 TGCAGTGCTAATGGGGCTCGGGGGAGGGAAGGGTCCTACGAGCAGTACTTC CSANGARGREGSYEQYF
. many TRBJ2-3 TRBV12-3/TRBV12-4 TGTGCCAGCAGCCGGGACACTTCAATGGGAGATACGCAGTATTTT CASSRDTSMGDTQYF
. many TRBJ2-7 TRBV6-5 TGTGCCAGCAGTTACGCCCTCGGACGGGGGGAGCAGTACTTC CASSYALGRGEQYF
TRBD2 . TRBJ2-2 TRBV20-1 TGCAGTGCTAGAGATCCAACAGCGGGAGGGAACACCGGGGAGCTGTTTTTT CSARDPTAGGNTGELFF
TRBD1 few TRBJ2-2 TRBV7-2 TGTGCCAGCAGCTGGGGACAGGGCTCAACCGGGGAGCTGTTTTTT CASSWGQGSTGELFF
. many TRBJ2-6 TRBV6-2/TRBV6-3 TGTGCCAGCAGTAGTAGGGGGGCCAACGTCCTGACTTTC CASSSRGANVLTF
TRBD2 few TRBJ2-1 TRBV6-1 TGTGCCAGCAGACCCAGCGGGAGTGCCTACAATGAGCAGTTCTTC CASRPSGSAYNEQFF
. . TRBJ2-5 TRBV10-3 TGTGCCACCCGGGACACAGAGACCCAGTACTTC CATRDTETQYF
. . TRBJ1-2 TRBV13 TGTGCCAGCGGCGGACCTGGGGAAAACTATGGCTACACCTTC CASGGPGENYGYTF
. few TRBJ2-2 TRBV7-9 TGTGCCAGCAGCTACGCGGGTGCCAACACCGGGGAGCTGTTTTTT CASSYAGANTGELFF
. few TRBJ2-2 TRBV14 TGTGCCAGCAGCACCGGGTCTTTATACACCGGGGAGCTGTTTTTT CASSTGSLYTGELFF
. . TRBJ2-4 TRBV20-1 TGCAGTGCTAGAGCGGGCGGACCCACGGACATTCAGTACTTC CSARAGGPTDIQYF